These T cell receptor beta chains were read from a single sample in a study of early T cells in non-severe SARS-CoV-2 infection. TCRdb redid the calling of the 5' RACE reads with MiXCR, one entry per CDR3 protein. The profile shows about 92,000 distinct CDR3 sequences, around 15% of them singletons. Sequencing was performed on whole blood. These receptors were collected from an adult who was a healthcare worker with PCR-confirmed SARS-CoV-2 infection or an uninfected control (not recorded which). Each CDR3 is given with its conserved first and last residue. The order of the fields is J gene, D gene, clone size, V gene, CDR3 DNA, CDR3 protein. The D gene is left open where the match is weak. Not all rows give a size; the values are once, few, many and, for expanded clones, a class.

TRBJ2-3 | - | - | TRBV2 | TGTGCCAGCAGTGATAATACGCAGTATTTT | CASSDNTQYF
TRBJ2-7 | - | - | TRBV20-1 | TGCAGTGCTCCCCCGGCCACCTACGAGCAGTACTTC | CSAPPATYEQYF
TRBJ1-5 | - | many | TRBV28 | TGTGCCAGCAGTGCCCACGCAGGGACTTATAGCAATCAGCCCCAGCATTTT | CASSAHAGTYSNQPQHF
TRBJ2-3 | TRBD2 | - | TRBV5-1 | TGCGCCAGCAGCTCCCGACTAGCGGGACCTACGGATACGCAGTATTTT | CASSSRLAGPTDTQYF
TRBJ1-5 | - | - | TRBV5-6 | TGTGCCAGCAGCTCGGGAGGGAAGGAGCCCCAGCATTTT | CASSSGGKEPQHF
TRBJ2-1 | - | - | TRBV11-2 | TGTGCCAGCAGCCTGACTGACGGGGCTTACAATGAGCAGTTCTTC | CASSLTDGAYNEQFF
TRBJ1-2 | - | many | TRBV7-2 | TGTGCCAGCAGCTTAGCGGGCAGCGGCTACACCTTC | CASSLAGSGYTF
TRBJ2-3 | TRBD1 | few | TRBV19 | TGTGCCAGTAGTTCGACAGGGGAATGGACAGATACGCAGTATTTT | CASSSTGEWTDTQYF
TRBJ1-1 | TRBD1 | many | TRBV5-1 | TGCGCCAGCAGCTTTTCCGGGGACAGGGGGTTCACTGAAGCTTTCTTT | CASSFSGDRGFTEAFF
TRBJ2-2 | - | few | TRBV28 | TGTGCCAGCAGTTTAACCGCCGGGGAGCTGTTTTTT | CASSLTAGELFF
TRBJ2-5 | TRBD2 | few | TRBV11-2 | TGTGCCAGCAGCCTCGGACTAGCGGGATTCGCGGGGGAGACCCAGTACTTC | CASSLGLAGFAGETQYF
TRBJ2-3 | - | - | TRBV9 | TGTGCCAGCAGCGTAGAAAATGTCCCAGATACGCAGTATTTT | CASSVENVPDTQYF
TRBJ2-7 | - | medium-sized | TRBV5-1 | TGCGCCAGCAGCTTGGTGGGGCAGGGTGGAGAGCAGTACTTC | CASSLVGQGGEQYF
TRBJ1-6 | - | - | TRBV9 | TGTGCCAGCAGCGTAGAAGTAGGGGCCAATTCACCCCTCCACTTT | CASSVEVGANSPLHF
TRBJ2-1 | - | few | TRBV20-1 | TGCAGTGCTAGAGATTTCCCTAGCGATACGGACAATGAGCAGTTCTTC | CSARDFPSDTDNEQFF
TRBJ2-4 | - | - | TRBV6-1 | TGTGCCAGCAGTGAAAGCCGAGGGGCGGAGTACTTC | CASSESRGAEYF
TRBJ2-5 | - | - | TRBV12-3/TRBV12-4 | TGTGCCAGCAGTTTACACCCCGGGGAACACCAAGAGACCCAGTACTTC | CASSLHPGEHQETQYF
TRBJ1-1 | - | few | TRBV18 | TGTGCCAGCTCACCCAACGCGGCTTCTGAAGCTTTCTTT | CASSPNAASEAFF
TRBJ2-3 | - | many | TRBV6-5 | TGTGCCAGCAGTTACTCAGATACGCAGTATTTT | CASSYSDTQYF
TRBJ2-7 | - | few | TRBV28 | TGTGCCAGCACCTTGGACTGGTCAACCTACGAGCAGTACTTC | CASTLDWSTYEQYF
TRBJ2-3 | - | many | TRBV2 | TGTGCCAGCAGTGAACAGCGTAAATACACAGATACGCAGTATTTT | CASSEQRKYTDTQYF
TRBJ1-1 | - | - | TRBV5-1 | TGCGCCAGCAGCTTCGATGCGGGCCTCATGAACACTGAAGCTTTCTTT | CASSFDAGLMNTEAFF
TRBJ2-3 | TRBD2 | - | TRBV7-9 | TGTGCCAGCAGCGTCACTAGCGGGAGTGCAGATACGCAGTATTTT | CASSVTSGSADTQYF
TRBJ1-6 | - | few | TRBV28 | TGTGCCAGCAGTTTAGTCAGGGAAAGTTCACCCCTCCACTTT | CASSLVRESSPLHF
TRBJ1-2 | TRBD1 | few | TRBV7-8 | TGTGCCAGCAGCTTCCGACAGGGGCAGGATGGCTACACCTTC | CASSFRQGQDGYTF
TRBJ2-7 | TRBD1 | few | TRBV20-1 | TGCAGTGCTAGTTCCGGGACAGGGTCCTACGAGCAGTACTTC | CSASSGTGSYEQYF
TRBJ2-1 | - | - | TRBV7-9 | TGTGCCAGCAGCTCACGACGGATGAATGAGCAGTTCTTC | CASSSRRMNEQFF
TRBJ2-3 | - | few | TRBV6-6 | TGTGCCAGCAGCGCCACAGATACGCAGTATTTT | CASSATDTQYF